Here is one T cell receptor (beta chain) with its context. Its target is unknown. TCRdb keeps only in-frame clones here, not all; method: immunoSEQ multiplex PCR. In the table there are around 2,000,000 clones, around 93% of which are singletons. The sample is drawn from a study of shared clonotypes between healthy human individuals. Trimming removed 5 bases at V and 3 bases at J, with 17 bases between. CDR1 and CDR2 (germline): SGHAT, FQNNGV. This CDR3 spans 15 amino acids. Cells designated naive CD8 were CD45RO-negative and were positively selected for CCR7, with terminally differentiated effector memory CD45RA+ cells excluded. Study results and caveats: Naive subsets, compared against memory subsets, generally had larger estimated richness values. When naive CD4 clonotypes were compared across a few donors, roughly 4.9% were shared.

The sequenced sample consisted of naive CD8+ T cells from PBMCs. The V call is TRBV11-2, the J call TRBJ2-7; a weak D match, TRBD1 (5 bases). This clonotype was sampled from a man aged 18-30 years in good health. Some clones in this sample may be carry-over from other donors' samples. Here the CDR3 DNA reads TGTGCCAGCAGCCTCACCCAGGCTGGACACTACGAGCAGTACTTC. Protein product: CASSLTQAGHYEQYF.